This T cell receptor beta chain was found in a study of T cell responses to AZD1222 COVID-19 vaccine. Study-wide context: Pooling was applied to second doses at about 4 or about 12 weeks. Whole-study findings and limits: Nearly half of spike-specific TCRs reportedly target unmutated variant regions. The study identified only a handful of AZD1222 recipients as seropositive at baseline.

Repertoires were generated with immunoSEQ multiplex PCR, while TCRdb's copy carries only in-frame clones and drops some. Of approximately 160,000 clones listed, around 90% are singletons. As concerns this clone: The antigen remains undetermined.

This TCR was recovered from an adult in good health. The source material was peripheral blood, sampled on day 0 of AZD1222 vaccination.

The CDR3 sequence: CASSRSGYGSYNEQFF. The CDR3 DNA sequence: TGTGCCAGCAGTCGATCAGGGTACGGGTCCTACAATGAGCAGTTCTTC. J is TRBJ2-1 and V is TRBV6-6; maybe TRBD1 (5 bases). The CDR3 spans 16 residues. Germline CDR1 is MNHNY and CDR2 is SVGAGI (reference sequence). V lost 5 bases to trimming and J lost 1 base, with 15 bases between them.